This entry features one T cell receptor (beta chain) sequence. V shed 1 base and J shed 9 bases, with 10 bases lying between them. The CDR3 extends over 13 amino acids. Germline V lookup: CDR1 SGHTA, CDR2 FQGNSA. In the authors' methods: By means of reference gene primer amplification, nucleated cell counts were estimated. TCRdb keeps only in-frame clones here, not all; method: immunoSEQ multiplex PCR. Clone size and V and J calls were adopted from that table, with D and trimming inferred from the DNA. The repertoire consists of fewer than 350,000 clones, with roughly 85% occurring once and the leading ten covering roughly 7.8%. The data were taken from a study of blood T cell repertoires in COVID-19. In the study overall: Spain, Italy and the United States supplied samples that represented acute and convalescent COVID-19.

Sample: peripheral blood. The chain combines TRBV7-2 with TRBJ2-1, with D possibly being TRBD2 (5 bases). The sequence was collected from a human donor in a cohort sampled during active COVID-19. The CDR3 loop is CASSLGGPSEQFF. The CDR3, as DNA: TGTGCCAGCAGCTTAGGAGGGCCCAGTGAGCAGTTCTTC.